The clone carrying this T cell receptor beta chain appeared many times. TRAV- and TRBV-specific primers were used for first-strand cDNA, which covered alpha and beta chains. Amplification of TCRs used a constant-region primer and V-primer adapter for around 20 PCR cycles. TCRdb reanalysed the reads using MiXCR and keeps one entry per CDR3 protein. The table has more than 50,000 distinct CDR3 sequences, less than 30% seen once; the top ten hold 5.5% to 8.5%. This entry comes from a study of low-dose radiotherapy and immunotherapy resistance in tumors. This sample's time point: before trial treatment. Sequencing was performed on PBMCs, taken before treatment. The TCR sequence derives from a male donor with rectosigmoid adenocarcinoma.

The CDR3 protein is CASSLVLTGGRAFF. CDR3 DNA: TGTGCCAGCAGCTTAGTTTTAACAGGGGGAAGAGCTTTCTTT. This chain links TRBV7-9 with TRBJ1-1, with 8 bases lining up with TRBD1. This CDR3 region has 14 residues. Losses at the gene ends were 1 base for V and 10 bases for J; bases not matched to a gene: 8. Germline CDR1 SEHNR, CDR2 FQNEAQ (reference sequence).